This TCR beta chain was profiled in a study of blood T cells in healthy people across ages (dated by TCRdb to 2014 to 2015). General notes on the study: In model experiments, roughly one uniquely barcoded TCR beta cDNA molecule per two T cells was captured by template switching. The donors were split into four age groups: young (average around 16 years), middle-aged (39), aged (roughly 60) and long-lived (under 90). To track age-related changes in TCR beta repertoire diversity, the study relied on deep sequencing normalized with unique cDNA molecular identifiers. Using the same blood draw, the study looked at two additional independent replicas of 1 million unique cDNA reads for two donors, one aged 18 to 29 and the other aged 80 or older. Donors of different ages were randomly distributed across sequencing lanes to avoid experimental bias.

Worth noting for this clonotype: No cognate antigen has been identified for it. Nothing much larger sits one base from this clone, and base qualities are not available.

The paper's findings and limits, for the study overall: Total diversity estimates from one million sequenced T cells were considered lower bounds and underestimates. Because donor CMV infection status was unknown, age-related changes in expanded clonotypes were potentially confounded. Compared with the aged group, the long-lived group had more naive CD4+ T cells, fewer expanded clones and increased TCR diversity, a pattern suggesting age selection. Observed TCR beta diversity per million T cells fell roughly linearly with age, and a significant reduction was already apparent by age roughly 40. Conclusive comparison of naive and antigen-experienced compartments was prevented by the profiling of bulk unsorted PBMCs. A strong correlation was found between observed TCR beta diversity and the percentage of naive T cells measured by flow cytometry.

Systemically healthy Caucasian individuals from Russia, 39 in total and aged about 6 to 95 years, were included as donors. Ten milliliters of peripheral blood were drawn from each donor into EDTA-treated Vacutainer tubes. Ficoll-Paque density-gradient centrifugation was used to isolate PBMCs, with at least 7 million per sample. Total RNA was extracted from PBMCs with Trizol reagent, with at least 6 micrograms obtained per sample. For every donor, an aliquot of PBMCs went through flow cytometry to measure the percentages of naive CD45RAhigh/CD27high T cells. The protocol used for the library was 5' RACE. Sequenced on an Illumina HiSeq 2500. The second PCR ran for roughly 7 to 12 cycles and used a J-beta primer mix along with a sample-barcoded 5' primer. A template-switch 5' adaptor carrying 12 random nucleotides introduced a unique molecular identifier onto each TCR beta cDNA molecule. Each sample yielded at least 3 million CDR3-containing paired-end reads. First-strand cDNA was synthesized from all RNA with the Mint cDNA synthesis kit, primed by a TRBC-specific oligonucleotide. Following uracil-DNA glycosylase treatment, all cDNA underwent a first 18-cycle PCR with the universal primers M1SS and BC2_uni_R. From the authors' description of their analysis: Each sample was normalized by randomly selecting 1 million high-quality reads, each carrying a distinct molecular identifier. Instead of being binned into consensus sequences, reads with shared molecular identifiers were discarded. CDR3 identification, clonotype clustering and error correction used MiTCR with a Q25 quality threshold and the strictest error-elimination algorithm. A nonparametric unseen species model with Euler transformation was used to estimate lower-bound total TCR beta diversity. TCRdb reprocessing: public reads trimmed at Q25 with fastp, clones called with MiXCR, in-frame beta chains kept. Records with the same CDR3 protein are collapsed into one entry carrying the most frequent genes and DNA. TCRdb's processing, not the authors' own work, is the source of the V and J calls. The sample data list 550,000 to 700,000 distinct CDR3 sequences, and roughly 29% of these were observed just once. The biggest ten clones account for about 18% of the sample.

The CDR3, cysteine through phenylalanine, is 15 amino acids long. The DNA shown is the 45-base CDR3, in frame from base 1. V is pared back by 4 bases and J by 2 bases, with 15 bases lying between the germline termini. Via the germline V gene, CDR1 is SGHDT and CDR2 YYEEEE. The sequence joins TRBV5-6 to TRBJ2-5; TRBD1 is perhaps the D gene, given 6 matching bases. Sequenced material: blood. The TCR was taken from an older woman in good health. The CDR3 has the sequence CASSGPGQLQETQYF. The nucleotide sequence reads as follows: TGTGCCAGCAGCGGACCGGGACAATTACAAGAGACCCAGTACTTC. When the CDR3 is completed using the reference TRBV5-6 and TRBJ2-5 genes on either side, the full variable domain is DAGVTQSPTHLIKTRGQQVTLRCSPKSGHDTVSWYQQALGQGPQFIFQYYEEEERQRGNFPDRFSGHQFPNYSSELNVNALLLGDSALYLCASSGPGQLQETQYFGPGTRLLVL.